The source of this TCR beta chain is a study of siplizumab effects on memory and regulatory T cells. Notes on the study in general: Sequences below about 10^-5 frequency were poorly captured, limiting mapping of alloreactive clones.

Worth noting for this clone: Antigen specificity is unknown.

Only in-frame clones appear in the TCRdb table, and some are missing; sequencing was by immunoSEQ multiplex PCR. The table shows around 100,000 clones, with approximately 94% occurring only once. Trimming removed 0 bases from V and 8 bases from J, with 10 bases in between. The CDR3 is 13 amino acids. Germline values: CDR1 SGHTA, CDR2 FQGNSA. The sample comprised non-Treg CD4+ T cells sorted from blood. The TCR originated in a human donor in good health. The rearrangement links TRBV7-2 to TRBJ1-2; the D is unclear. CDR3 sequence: CASSLAGRRGYTF. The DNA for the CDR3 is TGTGCCAGCAGCTTAGCTGGACGGCGAGGCTACACCTTC.